These 2 T cell receptor beta chains were sequenced from one sample in a study of OX40 agonist ivuxolimab in advanced cancers. The protocol was immunoSEQ multiplex PCR, while the TCRdb copy is restricted to in-frame clones and leaves out a portion. The table shows some 100,000 clones, with about nine tenths occurring only once. The sample here was CD4+ or CD8+ T cells sorted from blood, taken in a trial of the OX40 agonist ivuxolimab. The receptors come from an adult with an advanced solid tumor such as melanoma, head and neck, liver or kidney cancer.

The rearrangement joins TRBV28 to TRBJ1-5, with D possibly matching TRBD1 (5 bases). From germline, CDR1 is MDHEN and CDR2 SYDVKM. Trimming removed 7 bases at V and 0 bases at J, with 16 bases between. This CDR3 region has 16 residues. The CDR3 DNA sequence: TGTGCCAGCAAGAACCAGGGTACCCTTAGCAATCAGCCCCAGCATTTT. Translating gives CASKNQGTLSNQPQHF.

As regards this clone: One end of the junction fails to match germline, which may point to a read error. The chain recombines TRBV7-7 with TRBJ2-1, with 13 bases aligning to TRBD2. Germline-derived CDR1 and CDR2 are SSHAT and FNYEAQ (reference sequence). The CDR3 contains 14 residues. This chain's CDR3 is CASSWTSGSNEQFF. In DNA form, the CDR3 reads TGTGCTAGCAGCTGGACTAGCGGGAGCAATGAGCAGTTCTTC. Full variable domain (missing parts from reference TRBV7-7 and TRBJ2-1): GAGVSQSPRYKVTKRGQDVTLRCDPISSHATLYWYQQALGQGPEFLTYFNYEAQPDKSGLPSDRFSAERPEGSISTLTIQRTEQRDSAMYRCASSWTSGSNEQFFGPGTRLTVL.